A selection of T cell receptor beta chains follows, all from one sample in a study of blood T cell repertoires in COVID-19. TCRdb's copy holds only in-frame clones and misses some; the assay was immunoSEQ multiplex PCR. The sample has approximately 150,000 clones; approximately 90% are singletons. Sequencing was carried out using peripheral blood. These receptors were obtained from a man between 18 and 29 years old with COVID-19, enrolled during active disease. Each CDR3 is given with its conserved first and last residue. Fields, in order: J gene, V gene, CDR3 protein.

J: TRBJ1-4
V: TRBV2
CDR3: CASRSIRGQGSGRENEKLLF

J: TRBJ1-1
V: TRBV11-2
CDR3: CASSAQGNTEAFF

J: TRBJ1-2
V: TRBV7-3
CDR3: CASSLTPQGSGYTF

J: TRBJ2-1
V: TRBV9
CDR3: CASSAPTSGEGREQFF

J: TRBJ1-4
V: TRBV28
CDR3: CASSRQTGGIEKLLF

J: TRBJ1-2
V: TRBV5-6
CDR3: CASSLGGLYGYTF

J: TRBJ2-7
V: TRBV10-3
CDR3: CAISEERSSYEQYF

J: TRBJ1-1
V: TRBV29-1
CDR3: CSVETGTTEAFF

J: TRBJ1-2
V: TRBV5-1
CDR3: CASSLAAGEWDGYTF

J: TRBJ2-2
V: TRBV4-2
CDR3: CASSLGLNTGELFF

J: TRBJ2-7
V: TRBV5-4
CDR3: CASSSRLGEQYF

J: TRBJ2-7
V: TRBV28
CDR3: CASSPLGRSSYEQYF

J: TRBJ1-3
V: TRBV7-2
CDR3: CASSSGSFGNTIYF

J: TRBJ2-2
V: TRBV19
CDR3: CASSTTGGARTGELFF

J: TRBJ2-5
V: TRBV28
CDR3: CASSYLGGEETQYF

J: TRBJ1-4
V: TRBV2
CDR3: CASSGDATNEKLLF

J: TRBJ2-7
V: TRBV2
CDR3: CASSTPRGQGTLYEQYF

J: TRBJ2-1
V: TRBV19
CDR3: CASSIVGGSGTEQFF

J: TRBJ2-2
V: TRBV7-3
CDR3: CASSRGQGRAGELFF

J: TRBJ2-5
V: TRBV5-1
CDR3: CASSWDGRESGETQYF

J: TRBJ2-3
V: TRBV7-2
CDR3: CASSFGLAGDTQYF

J: TRBJ1-2
V: TRBV28
CDR3: CASNAHTRTSGYTF

J: TRBJ2-1
V: TRBV19
CDR3: CASSIQVSGGWQFF

J: TRBJ1-5
V: TRBV10-3
CDR3: CAISESREDNQPQHF

J: TRBJ1-1
V: TRBV7-8
CDR3: CASSLDPDRYTEAFF

J: TRBJ1-6
V: TRBV19
CDR3: CASSPRGQGNSPLHF

J: TRBJ2-7
V: TRBV4-1
CDR3: CASSRDGSGRPYEQYF

J: TRBJ2-5
V: TRBV28
CDR3: CASSLYSGSLVETQYF

J: TRBJ1-5
V: TRBV6-5
CDR3: CASSYRDSRGPQHF

J: TRBJ2-2
V: TRBV6-4
CDR3: CASSDGTGNTGELFF

J: TRBJ2-2
V: TRBV5-5
CDR3: CASSRGDRDNTGELFF

J: TRBJ2-5
V: TRBV9
CDR3: CASSPRTGIETQYF

J: TRBJ2-6
V: TRBV2
CDR3: CASSLIREGAGANVLTF

J: TRBJ2-3
V: TRBV6-2/TRBV6-3
CDR3: CASSTKLAPQYF

J: TRBJ1-2
V: TRBV5-6
CDR3: CASSLGRRDYGYTF

J: TRBJ2-1
V: TRBV27
CDR3: CASSLVGGPGLGQFF

J: TRBJ1-2
V: TRBV27
CDR3: CASSFGQGHFYGYTF

J: TRBJ2-7
V: TRBV11-2
CDR3: CASRAGQGISYEQYF

J: TRBJ2-2
V: TRBV3-1/TRBV3-2
CDR3: CASSQAGVGTGELFF

J: TRBJ2-1
V: TRBV4-1
CDR3: CASSQDDYEQFF

J: TRBJ2-1
V: TRBV7-2
CDR3: CASSGLAWDNEQFF

J: TRBJ2-7
V: TRBV9
CDR3: CASSAQGASYYEQYF

J: TRBJ2-2
V: TRBV7-9
CDR3: CASSLAWTANTGELFF

J: TRBJ2-2
V: TRBV6-6
CDR3: CASSYLDRGDGELFF

J: TRBJ2-7
V: TRBV6-5
CDR3: CASSLGLTYEQYF

J: TRBJ2-7
V: TRBV19
CDR3: CASSPRVGRVAYEQYF

J: TRBJ1-4
V: TRBV28
CDR3: CASSSPATTNEKLLF

J: TRBJ2-7
V: TRBV19
CDR3: CASSMTGFSYEQYF

J: TRBJ2-7
V: TRBV11-2
CDR3: CASSLAGGPYEQYF

J: TRBJ2-3
V: TRBV10-3
CDR3: CAISDPGTRYQRGTDTQYF

J: TRBJ1-1
V: TRBV4-2
CDR3: CASSQQVLAGTEAFF

J: TRBJ2-3
V: TRBV6-2/TRBV6-3
CDR3: CASSYVADISQYF